Presented here are 12 T cell receptor beta chains from one specimen sequenced in a study of blood T cell repertoires in COVID-19. Libraries were prepared by immunoSEQ multiplex PCR; TCRdb keeps only in-frame clonotypes and omits some of them. Among approximately 110,000 clones listed, roughly two thirds were seen once. Sequencing used peripheral blood. The receptors were gathered from an elderly man with acute or convalescent COVID-19.

CDR3 amino acids: CASNDQGAGAQPQHF. CDR3 in DNA: TGTGCCAGCAATGACCAGGGGGCGGGAGCTCAGCCCCAGCATTTT. The V gene is TRBV19, the J gene TRBJ1-5, with 8 bases matching TRBD1. CDR1 is LNHDA and CDR2 is SQIVND in the germline V gene (reference sequence). There are 15 residues in the CDR3. Losses at the gene ends were 9 bases for V and 6 bases for J; bases not matched to a gene: 13.

The chain employs TRBV4-2 and TRBJ1-1; D perhaps matches TRBD1 (6 bases). CDR1 LGHNA and CDR2 YNFKEQ come from the germline V gene. Trimming removed 1 base at V and 11 bases at J, with 17 bases between. The CDR3 is 14 amino acids. The CDR3 region is CASSQGGQGHSAFF. CDR3 DNA: TGTGCCAGCAGCCAAGGAGGGCAGGGACATTCCGCTTTCTTT.

This clone was detected only a few times. The J gene is TRBJ1-5, the V gene TRBV20-1; no reliable D call. There are 11 residues in the CDR3. Germline V lookup: CDR1 DFQATT, CDR2 SNEGSKA (reference sequence). Trimming cost V 0 bases and J 12 bases, with 9 bases left between them. Here the CDR3 reads CSARDYLNQHF. Written as DNA, the CDR3 is TGCAGTGCTAGAGATTACTTGAACCAGCATTTT.

The rearrangement links TRBV2 to TRBJ2-1; no clear D gene. With 7 bases removed from V and 3 bases from J, the gap between germline ends came to 10 bases. Germline V lookup: CDR1 SNHLY, CDR2 FYNNEI. The CDR3 consists of 13 residues. Here the CDR3 reads CASMSNGYNEQFF. The CDR3 DNA reads TGTGCCAGCATGAGTAATGGCTACAATGAGCAGTTCTTC.

J is TRBJ1-6 and V is TRBV28; D unresolved. The length of the CDR3 is 15 residues. Per germline, CDR1 MDHEN and CDR2 SYDVKM. V was cut by 9 bases and J by 9 bases, with 21 bases left in between. The CDR3 nucleotides read TGTGCCAGTTATGAGAGGAGCGATAAAAGTTCACCCCTCCACTTT. Its protein is CASYERSDKSSPLHF. Filled out from reference TRBV28 and TRBJ1-6, the complete variable domain reads DVKVTQSSRYLVKRTGEKVFLECVQDMDHENMFWYRQDPGLGLRLIYFSYDVKMKEKGDIPEGYSVSREKKERFSLILESASTNQTSMYLCASYERSDKSSPLHFGNGTRLTVT.

This clone was seen more than once but under ten times. The rearrangement links TRBV6-2 or TRBV6-3 to TRBJ2-5; no clear D gene. Deletions cut 0 bases from V and 1 base from J, with 9 bases between. Germline assignment: CDR1 MNHEY and CDR2 SVGEGT. The CDR3 contains 15 residues. The DNA for the CDR3 is TGTGCCAGCAGTTACTCGCAGAATTCCCAAGAGACCCAGTACTTC. Its protein is CASSYSQNSQETQYF.

This clone was recorded a few times. The V gene is TRBV7-8, the J gene TRBJ2-7; 10 bases match TRBD2. CDR1 SGHVS and CDR2 FQNEAQ come from the germline V gene. This CDR3 contains 14 residues. V was pared by 5 bases and J by 0 bases, with 1 base of the junction left unmatched. CDR3 sequence: CASSASGSSYEQYF. CDR3 in DNA: TGTGCCAGCAGCGCTAGCGGGAGCTCCTACGAGCAGTACTTC.

J is TRBJ1-6 and V is TRBV10-2, with 7 bases identical to TRBD1. Germline V gene data show CDR1 as WSHSY and CDR2 as SAAADI. Trimming at V came to 6 bases and at J to 7 bases, leaving 9 bases not matched to a gene. This CDR3 is 15 amino acids long. CDR3: CASRAAGTENSPLHF. In nucleotides, the CDR3 is TGCGCCAGCAGGGCTGCCGGGACAGAGAATTCACCCCTCCACTTT.

This chain links TRBV28 with TRBJ1-1; D gene ambiguous. This CDR3 comprises 11 residues. Germline V CDR1 and CDR2: MDHEN, SYDVKM. Trimming shortened V by 7 bases and J by 8 bases, and 11 bases separated the two germline ends. CDR3 amino acids: CASTKYREAFF. The CDR3 coding sequence is TGTGCCAGCACGAAGTACCGGGAAGCTTTCTTT.

This clone was detected only a few times. The V call is TRBV29-1, the J call TRBJ1-2, with D tentatively TRBD1 (6 bases). Trimming removed 6 bases at V and 5 bases at J, with 13 bases between. The CDR3 extends over 12 amino acids. The germline V gene encodes CDR1 SQVTM and CDR2 ANQGSEA. CDR3 in amino acids: CSVEGGVYGYTF. As DNA, the CDR3 is TGCAGCGTCGAGGGGGGGGTTTATGGCTACACCTTC.

The chain combines TRBV5-4 with TRBJ2-5, with a tentative D call TRBD2 (5 bases). Trimming stripped 0 bases from V and 5 bases from J, with 14 bases between. The V gene's germline CDR1 is SGHNT and CDR2 YYREEE (reference sequence). The CDR3 contains 15 residues. This chain's CDR3 is CASSLGLAGRETQYF. In DNA, the CDR3 is TGTGCCAGCAGCTTGGGGCTAGCAGGTCGGGAGACCCAGTACTTC. Complete variable domain (other parts from reference TRBV5-4 and TRBJ2-5): ETGVTQSPTHLIKTRGQQVTLRCSSQSGHNTVSWYQQALGQGPQFIFQYYREEENGRGNFPPRFSGLQFPNYSSELNVNALELDDSALYLCASSLGLAGRETQYFGPGTRLLVL.

This clone was detected a few times. The chain has TRBV7-6 and TRBJ2-7; 13 bases are shared with TRBD2. CDR1 is SGHVS, CDR2 FNYEAQ, per germline. The CDR3 is made up of 15 amino acids. V shed 5 bases, J shed 9 bases, and the junction held 10 bases outside the gene matches. In DNA, the CDR3 is TGTGCCAGCAGCCCCTACCGGGGACTAGCGGGGCTGCAGTACTTC. Encoded protein: CASSPYRGLAGLQYF.